Listed here is a single T cell receptor (beta chain). One junction end does not reproduce the germline sequence, and a read error may be involved. The sample originates from a study of blood T cell repertoires in COVID-19. The CDR3 consists of 15 residues. The germline V gene encodes CDR1 LNHDA and CDR2 SQIVND (reference sequence). The assay was immunoSEQ multiplex PCR, and TCRdb's table has in-frame clones only and misses some. The data show approximately 81,000 clones, 82% seen once. Sequencing used peripheral blood. This TCR was recovered from a human donor in a cohort sampled during active COVID-19. This sequence joins TRBV19 and TRBJ1-5; D not resolved. In DNA, the CDR3 is TGTGCCAGTGGTATCAGAATGCTGGGCAATCAGCCCCAGCATTTT. Its protein product is CASGIRMLGNQPQHF. Using reference TRBV19 and TRBJ1-5 for the parts outside the CDR3, the full variable domain is DGGITQSPKYLFRKEGQNVTLSCEQNLNHDAMYWYRQDPGQGLRLIYYSQIVNDFQKGDIAEGYSVSREKKESFPLTVTSAQKNPTAFYLCASGIRMLGNQPQHFGDGTRLSIL.